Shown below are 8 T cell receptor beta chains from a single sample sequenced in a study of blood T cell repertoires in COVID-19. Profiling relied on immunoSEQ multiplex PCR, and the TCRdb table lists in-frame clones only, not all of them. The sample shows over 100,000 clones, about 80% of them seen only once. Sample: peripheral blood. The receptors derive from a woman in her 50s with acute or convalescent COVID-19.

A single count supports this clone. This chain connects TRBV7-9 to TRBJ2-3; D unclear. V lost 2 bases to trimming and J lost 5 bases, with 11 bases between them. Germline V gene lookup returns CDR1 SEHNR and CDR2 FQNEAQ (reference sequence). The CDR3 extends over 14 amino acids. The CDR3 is CASSLTFQVDTQYF. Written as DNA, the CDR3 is TGTGCCAGCAGCTTAACATTCCAGGTAGATACGCAGTATTTT.

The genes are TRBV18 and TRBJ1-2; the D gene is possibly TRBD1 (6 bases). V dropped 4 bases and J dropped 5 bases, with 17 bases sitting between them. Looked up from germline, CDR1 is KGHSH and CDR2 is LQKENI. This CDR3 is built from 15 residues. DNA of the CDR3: TGTGCCAGCTCACGGGGAGCAGGGGAACCGTATGGCTACACCTTC. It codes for CASSRGAGEPYGYTF.

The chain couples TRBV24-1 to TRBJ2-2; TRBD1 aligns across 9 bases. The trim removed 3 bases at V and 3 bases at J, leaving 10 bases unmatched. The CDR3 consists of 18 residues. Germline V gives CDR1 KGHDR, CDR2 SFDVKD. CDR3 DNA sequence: TGTGCCACCAGTGATCCCGGGACAGGGTCCGCGGACACCGGGGAGCTGTTTTTT. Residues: CATSDPGTGSADTGELFF.

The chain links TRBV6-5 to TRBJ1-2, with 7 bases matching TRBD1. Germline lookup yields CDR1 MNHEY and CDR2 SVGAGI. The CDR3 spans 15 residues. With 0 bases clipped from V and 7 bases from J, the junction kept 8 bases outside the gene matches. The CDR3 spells CASSYSGTGDFGYTF. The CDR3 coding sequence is TGTGCCAGCAGTTACTCGGGTACAGGGGATTTTGGCTACACCTTC.

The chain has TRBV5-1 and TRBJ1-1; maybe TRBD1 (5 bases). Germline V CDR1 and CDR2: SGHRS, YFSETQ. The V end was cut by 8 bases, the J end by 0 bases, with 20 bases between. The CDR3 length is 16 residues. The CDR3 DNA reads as TGCGCCAGTACATCGGGGGGAATCAGGGTGAACACTGAAGCTTTCTTT. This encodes CASTSGGIRVNTEAFF.

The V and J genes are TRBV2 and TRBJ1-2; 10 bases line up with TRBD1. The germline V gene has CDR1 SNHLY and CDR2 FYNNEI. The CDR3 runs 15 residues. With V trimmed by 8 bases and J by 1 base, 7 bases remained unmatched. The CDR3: CASPPDRGDNYGYTF. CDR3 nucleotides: TGTGCCAGCCCCCCGGACAGGGGGGATAACTATGGCTACACCTTC.

In DNA, the CDR3 is TGCAGTGCTAGTCGGACAGGATTATACGACGAGCAGTACTTC. Amino acids: CSASRTGLYDEQYF. This chain connects TRBV20-1 to TRBJ2-7; 7 bases agree with TRBD1. CDR1 and CDR2 (germline): DFQATT, SNEGSKA (reference sequence). The CDR3 is 14 amino acids. V shed 3 bases and J 5 bases; nucleotides not matched to a gene: 10.

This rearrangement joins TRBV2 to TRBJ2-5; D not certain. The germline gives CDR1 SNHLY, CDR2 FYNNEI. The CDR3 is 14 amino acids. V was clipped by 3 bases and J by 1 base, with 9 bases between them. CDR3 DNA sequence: TGTGCCAGCAGTGACCCCCGTTCCCAAGAGACCCAGTACTTC. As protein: CASSDPRSQETQYF.